The rows below give T cell receptor beta chains drawn from one sample of a study of metastatic and nonmetastatic thyroid tumors. TCRdb re-called clones from the PCR reads using MiXCR. Among fewer than 20,000 clones listed, less than 25% were seen once. The sample was adjacent normal tissue. These receptors originate from a female donor with papillary thyroid cancer or a benign thyroid nodule (not recorded which). Some clones in this sample may be carry-over from other donors' samples. The CDR3 runs from the conserved cysteine through the conserved F or W. Fields, in order: D gene, J gene, clone size, V gene, CDR3 protein, CDR3 DNA. D genes are given only for firm matches. A row's size may be missing; if present it is once, few, many or a size class.

-	TRBJ1-2	-	TRBV24-1	CATSIVTSRDGYTF	TGTGCCACCAGTATTGTGACATCAAGGGATGGCTACACCTTC
-	TRBJ1-5	many	TRBV18	CASSPRGLSNQPQHF	TGTGCCAGCTCACCAAGGGGCCTTAGCAATCAGCCCCAGCATTTT
TRBD1	TRBJ1-2	many	TRBV3-1	CASSQALFLWTGRTHGYTF	TGTGCCAGCAGCCAAGCTCTCTTTCTATGGACAGGGAGGACCCATGGCTACACCTTC
TRBD2	TRBJ2-4	medium-sized	TRBV6-6	CASSYSSSGIAKNIQYF	TGTGCCAGCAGTTACTCCTCAAGCGGGATAGCCAAAAACATTCAGTACTTC
-	TRBJ1-1	many	TRBV5-1	CASSSADPGVDGFF	TGCGCCAGCAGCTCAGCCGACCCAGGGGTAGATGGATTCTTT
TRBD1	TRBJ1-1	-	TRBV20-1	CSASAPGQGSEAFF	TGCAGCGCTTCCGCCCCCGGACAGGGGTCTGAAGCTTTCTTT
TRBD2	TRBJ2-1	many	TRBV11-3	CASSLEPGLAGVEQFF	TGTGCCAGCAGCTTAGAGCCGGGACTAGCGGGAGTTGAGCAGTTCTTC
-	TRBJ2-7	-	TRBV5-1	CASSSGGLSPSYEQYF	TGCGCCAGCAGCTCTGGGGGCTTGAGCCCCTCCTACGAGCAGTACTTC
-	TRBJ2-5	few	TRBV2	CASRPLETQYF	TGTGCCAGTAGACCCTTGGAGACACAGTACTTC
TRBD2	TRBJ2-2	-	TRBV4-3	CASRRGTSGSQTGELFF	TGCGCCAGCCGACGGGGGACTAGCGGGAGTCAGACCGGGGAGCTGTTTTTT
TRBD1	TRBJ2-7	few	TRBV6-1	CASSTGTGRSTEQYF	TGTGCCAGCAGTACGGGGACAGGGCGTTCCACAGAGCAGTACTTC
-	TRBJ1-1	many	TRBV20-1	CSSHGGNTEAFF	TGCAGCTCCCATGGGGGGAACACTGAAGCTTTCTTT
-	TRBJ1-1	many	TRBV6-5	CASSRTGVFPGEAFF	TGTGCCAGCAGTCGGACGGGTGTGTTCCCAGGTGAAGCTTTCTTT
-	TRBJ2-2	many	TRBV30	CAWSSGDWTGELFF	TGTGCCTGGAGTAGTGGTGATTGGACCGGGGAGCTGTTTTTT
TRBD2	TRBJ2-2	many	TRBV3-1	CASSQVLAGGSGELFF	TGTGCCAGCAGCCAAGTGCTGGCGGGAGGGAGCGGGGAGCTGTTTTTT
-	TRBJ2-7	many	TRBV7-9	CASSREPGRNPYEQYF	TGTGCCAGCAGCCGAGAACCGGGACGGAATCCCTACGAGCAGTACTTC
-	TRBJ2-7	few	TRBV6-1	CASSPAWGYEQYF	TGTGCCAGCAGTCCCGCGTGGGGGTACGAGCAGTACTTC
TRBD2	TRBJ2-2	many	TRBV11-1	CASSLAGTSGIPNTGELFF	TGTGCCAGCAGCTTAGCGGGGACTAGCGGGATTCCGAACACCGGGGAGCTGTTTTTT
-	TRBJ1-5	many	TRBV30	CAWNPTGLSNQPQHF	TGTGCCTGGAATCCGACGGGACTGAGCAATCAGCCCCAGCATTTT
TRBD1	TRBJ1-3	-	TRBV7-9	CASSLDRASGNTIYF	TGTGCCAGCAGCCTAGACAGGGCATCTGGAAACACCATATATTTT
-	TRBJ2-7	many	TRBV13	CASSWGASYEQYF	TGTGCCAGCAGCTGGGGGGCCAGCTACGAGCAGTACTTC
-	TRBJ1-6	medium-sized	TRBV2	CASRQSSYNSPLHF	TGTGCCAGCCGTCAGAGCTCCTATAATTCACCCCTCCACTTT
TRBD1	TRBJ2-7	few	TRBV6-2/TRBV6-3	CASSLQGGLGEQYF	TGTGCCAGCAGTCTACAGGGGGGATTGGGGGAGCAGTACTTC
-	TRBJ2-4	many	TRBV15	CATSPRPGAHIQYF	TGTGCCACCAGCCCCCGACCGGGGGCTCACATTCAGTACTTC
TRBD1	TRBJ2-5	few	TRBV5-4	CASSGRQGLETQYF	TGTGCCAGCAGCGGCCGACAGGGCCTAGAGACCCAGTACTTC
-	TRBJ2-7	-	TRBV20-1	CSARARNAYEQYF	TGCAGTGCTAGAGCCAGGAACGCCTACGAGCAGTACTTC
-	TRBJ2-1	few	TRBV6-1	CASSILGDSYNEQFF	TGTGCCAGCAGCATCCTGGGCGACTCCTACAATGAGCAGTTCTTC
TRBD1	TRBJ2-5	few	TRBV6-1	CASSEAWTGTGTAKETQYF	TGTGCCAGCAGTGAAGCCTGGACCGGGACAGGGACGGCAAAAGAGACCCAGTACTTC
-	TRBJ1-2	-	TRBV5-6	CASSRSGAEYGYTF	TGTGCCAGTAGCAGGAGCGGGGCGGAGTATGGCTACACCTTC
-	TRBJ1-1	medium-sized	TRBV20-1	CSAIGQTNTEAFF	TGCAGTGCTATAGGACAGACCAACACTGAAGCTTTCTTT
TRBD2	TRBJ2-3	medium-sized	TRBV20-1	CSARELAGNADTQYF	TGCAGTGCTAGAGAACTAGCGGGGAATGCAGATACGCAGTATTTT
-	TRBJ1-1	-	TRBV12-3/TRBV12-4	CASSLERFEAFF	TGTGCCAGCAGTTTGGAGAGGTTTGAAGCTTTCTTT
-	TRBJ1-4	medium-sized	TRBV6-1	CASNVGGMIEKLFF	TGTGCCAGCAACGTTGGGGGCATGATTGAAAAACTGTTTTTT
TRBD1	TRBJ1-5	-	TRBV20-1	CSASKGQGDQPQHF	TGCAGTGCTAGCAAGGGACAGGGGGATCAGCCCCAGCATTTT
-	TRBJ2-7	-	TRBV5-1	CASSSWGSNYEQYF	TGCGCCAGCAGCTCTTGGGGGTCGAACTACGAGCAGTATTTC
TRBD2	TRBJ2-1	few	TRBV28	CASSPPGLAGNEQFF	TGTGCCAGCAGTCCGCCGGGACTAGCGGGGAATGAGCAGTTCTTC
-	TRBJ1-5	-	TRBV19	CASRGYGVQGQPQQF	TGTGCCAGTAGGGGATACGGGGTCCAGGGTCAGCCCCAGCAGTTT
TRBD2	TRBJ2-3	many	TRBV12-3/TRBV12-4	CASSLGLASTDTQYF	TGTGCCAGCAGTCTCGGACTAGCGTCTACAGATACGCAGTATTTT
TRBD2	TRBJ2-1	many	TRBV7-6	CASSLAPSTGTSGSIDEQFF	TGTGCCAGCAGCTTAGCTCCTTCAACCGGGACTAGCGGGAGTATCGATGAGCAGTTCTTC
-	TRBJ1-2	medium-sized	TRBV12-5	CASGSQTDYGYTF	TGTGCTAGTGGTTCGCAGACAGACTATGGCTACACCTTC
TRBD1	TRBJ1-6	-	TRBV20-1	CSASTGTGMNSPLHF	TGCAGTGCTTCCACCGGGACAGGGATGAATTCACCCCTCCACTTT
TRBD2	TRBJ2-1	-	TRBV20-1	CSASRSSGNYEQFF	TGCAGTGCTAGTAGGTCTAGCGGGAACTATGAGCAGTTCTTC
TRBD1	TRBJ2-5	medium-sized	TRBV12-3/TRBV12-4	CASSATGQGGVETQYF	TGTGCCAGCAGTGCCACAGGGCAAGGGGGCGTAGAGACCCAGTACTTC
-	TRBJ1-2	medium-sized	TRBV28	CASSFGDSGYGYTF	TGTGCCAGCAGTTTCGGCGACTCAGGCTATGGCTACACCTTC
-	TRBJ1-2	few	TRBV27	CASSGRGDTF	TGTGCCAGCAGTGGGAGGGGCGACACCTTC